This T cell receptor beta chain appears in the sequencing data of a study of technical replicates of blood from several donors. After removal of 3 bases from V and 8 bases from J, the junction contained 8 bases not matched to a gene. This CDR3 has 14 amino acids. Looked up from germline, CDR1 is GTSNPN and CDR2 is SVGIG (reference sequence). The repertoire was sequenced with immunoSEQ multiplex PCR; TCRdb's copy has only in-frame clones and lacks some. Of about 81,000 clones listed, around four fifths are singletons. This sequence was found in a human donor in good health. Some clones in this sample may be carry-over from other donors' samples. The J gene is TRBJ1-4, the V gene TRBV30, with 8 bases identical to TRBD1. Material for sequencing was PBMCs. CDR3 residues: CAWSGTGQREKLFF. For the CDR3, the DNA is TGTGCCTGGAGCGGGACAGGTCAGAGGGAAAAACTGTTTTTT.